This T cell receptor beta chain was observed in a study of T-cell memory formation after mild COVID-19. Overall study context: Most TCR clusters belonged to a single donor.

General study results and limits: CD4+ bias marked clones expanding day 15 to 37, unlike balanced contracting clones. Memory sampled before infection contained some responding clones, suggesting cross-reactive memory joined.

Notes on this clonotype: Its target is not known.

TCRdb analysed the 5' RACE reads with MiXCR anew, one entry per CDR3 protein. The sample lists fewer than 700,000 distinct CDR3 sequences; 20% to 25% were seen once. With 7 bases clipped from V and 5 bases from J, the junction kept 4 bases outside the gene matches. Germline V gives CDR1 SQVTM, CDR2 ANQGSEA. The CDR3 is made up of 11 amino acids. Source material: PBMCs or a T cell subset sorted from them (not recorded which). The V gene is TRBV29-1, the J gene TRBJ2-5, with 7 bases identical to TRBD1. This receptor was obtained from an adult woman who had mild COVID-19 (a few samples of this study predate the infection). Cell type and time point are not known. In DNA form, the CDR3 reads TGCAGCGGGGGACAGAGGGAGACCCAGTACTTC. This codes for CSGGQRETQYF.